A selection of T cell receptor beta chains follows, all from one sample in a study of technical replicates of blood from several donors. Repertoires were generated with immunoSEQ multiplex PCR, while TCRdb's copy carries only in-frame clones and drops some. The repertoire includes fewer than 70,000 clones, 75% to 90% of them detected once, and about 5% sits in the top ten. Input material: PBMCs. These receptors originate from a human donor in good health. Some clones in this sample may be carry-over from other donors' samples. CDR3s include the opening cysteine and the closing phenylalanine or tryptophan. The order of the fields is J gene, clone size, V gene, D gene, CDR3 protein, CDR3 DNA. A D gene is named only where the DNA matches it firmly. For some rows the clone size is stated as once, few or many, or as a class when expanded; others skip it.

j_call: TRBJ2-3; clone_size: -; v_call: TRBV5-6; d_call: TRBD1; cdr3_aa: CASSLRTGSTDTQYF; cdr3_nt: TGTGCCAGCAGCTTACGGACAGGCAGCACAGATACGCAGTATTTT
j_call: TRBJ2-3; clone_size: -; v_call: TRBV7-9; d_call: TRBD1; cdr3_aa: CASTGQGTDTQYF; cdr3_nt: TGTGCCAGCACTGGACAGGGAACAGATACGCAGTATTTT
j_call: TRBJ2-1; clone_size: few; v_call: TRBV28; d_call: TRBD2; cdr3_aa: CASSWTSGSYNEQFF; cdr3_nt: TGTGCCAGCAGTTGGACTAGCGGCTCCTACAATGAGCAGTTCTTC
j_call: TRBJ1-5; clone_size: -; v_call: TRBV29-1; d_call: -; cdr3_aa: CSVAGDNSNQPQHF; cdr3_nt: TGCAGCGTTGCCGGGGACAATAGCAATCAGCCCCAGCATTTT
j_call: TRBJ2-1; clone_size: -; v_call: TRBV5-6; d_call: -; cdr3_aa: CASSSAGGGVNEQFF; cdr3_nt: TGTGCCAGCAGCTCTGCCGGTGGAGGGGTCAATGAGCAGTTCTTC
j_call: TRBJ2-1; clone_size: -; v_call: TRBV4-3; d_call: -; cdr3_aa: CASSQDRREQFF; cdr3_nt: TGCGCCAGCAGCCAAGATCGTCGGGAGCAGTTCTTC
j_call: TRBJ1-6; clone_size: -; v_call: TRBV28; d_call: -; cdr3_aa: CASRARRIVSNNSPLHF; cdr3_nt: TGTGCCAGCAGGGCCCGGCGGATTGTCTCAAATAATTCACCCCTCCACTTT
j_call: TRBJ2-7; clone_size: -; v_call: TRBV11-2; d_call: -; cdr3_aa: CASSSTGRVVEQYF; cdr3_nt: TGTGCCAGCAGTTCAACAGGGAGGGTCGTCGAGCAGTACTTC
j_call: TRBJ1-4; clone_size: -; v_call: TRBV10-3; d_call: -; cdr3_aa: CAISESWQGSNEKLFF; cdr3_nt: TGTGCCATCAGTGAGTCCTGGCAGGGTTCAAATGAAAAACTGTTTTTT
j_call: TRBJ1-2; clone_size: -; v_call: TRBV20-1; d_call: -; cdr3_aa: CSADLQGGYTF; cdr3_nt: TGCAGTGCGGATTTGCAGGGTGGCTACACCTTC
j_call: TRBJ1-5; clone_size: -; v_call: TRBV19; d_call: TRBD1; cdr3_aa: CASSFPGQGVQPQHF; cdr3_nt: TGTGCCAGTAGTTTCCCGGGACAGGGTGTGCAGCCCCAGCATTTT
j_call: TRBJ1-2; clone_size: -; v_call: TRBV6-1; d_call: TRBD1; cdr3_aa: CASTTWGDSYGYTF; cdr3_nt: TGTGCCAGCACTACCTGGGGGGACAGCTATGGCTACACCTTC
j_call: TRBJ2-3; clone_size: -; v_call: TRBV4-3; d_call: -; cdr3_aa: CASSQEVAATDTQYF; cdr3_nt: TGCGCCAGCAGCCAAGAAGTAGCAGCCACAGATACGCAGTATTTT
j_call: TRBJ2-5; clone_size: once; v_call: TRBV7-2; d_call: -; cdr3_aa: CASSLDPRTQYF; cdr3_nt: TGTGCCAGCAGCTTAGACCCCAGGACCCAGTACTTC
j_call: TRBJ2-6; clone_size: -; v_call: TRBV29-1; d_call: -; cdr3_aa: CSVFSDINSGANVLTF; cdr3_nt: TGCAGCGTTTTCTCAGACATAAACTCTGGGGCCAACGTCCTGACTTTC
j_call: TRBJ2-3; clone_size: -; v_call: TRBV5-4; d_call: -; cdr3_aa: CASSLQGGGTQYF; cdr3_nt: TGTGCCAGCAGCTTGCAGGGAGGGGGTACGCAGTATTTT